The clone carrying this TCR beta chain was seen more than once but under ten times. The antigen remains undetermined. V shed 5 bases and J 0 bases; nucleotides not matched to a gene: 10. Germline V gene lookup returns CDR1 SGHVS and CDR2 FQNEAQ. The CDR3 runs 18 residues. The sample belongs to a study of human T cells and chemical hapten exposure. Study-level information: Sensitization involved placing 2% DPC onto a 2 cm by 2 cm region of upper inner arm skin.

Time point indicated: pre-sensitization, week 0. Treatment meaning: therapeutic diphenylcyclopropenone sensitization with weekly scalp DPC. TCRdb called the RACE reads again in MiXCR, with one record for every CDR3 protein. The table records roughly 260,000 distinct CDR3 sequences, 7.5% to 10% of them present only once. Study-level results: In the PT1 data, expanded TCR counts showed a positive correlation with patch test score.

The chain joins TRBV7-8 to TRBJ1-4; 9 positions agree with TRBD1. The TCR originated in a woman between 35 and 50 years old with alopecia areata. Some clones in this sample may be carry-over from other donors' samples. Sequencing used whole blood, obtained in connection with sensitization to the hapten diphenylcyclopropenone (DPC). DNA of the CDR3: TGTGCCAGCAGCCTCTCGGGACAGGGCGGCCCAACTAATGAAAAACTGTTTTTT. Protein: CASSLSGQGGPTNEKLFF.